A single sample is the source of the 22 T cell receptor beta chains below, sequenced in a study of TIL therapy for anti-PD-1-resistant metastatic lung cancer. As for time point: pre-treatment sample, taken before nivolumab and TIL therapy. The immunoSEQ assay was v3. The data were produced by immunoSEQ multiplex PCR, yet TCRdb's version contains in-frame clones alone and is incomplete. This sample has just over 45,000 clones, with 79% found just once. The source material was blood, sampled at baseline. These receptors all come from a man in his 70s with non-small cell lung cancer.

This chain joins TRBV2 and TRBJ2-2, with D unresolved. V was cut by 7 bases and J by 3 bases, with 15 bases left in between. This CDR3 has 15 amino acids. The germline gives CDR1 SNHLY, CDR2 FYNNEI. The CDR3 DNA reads TGTGCCAGCACCAGCCCTCGACTCTACACCGGGGAGCTGTTTTTT. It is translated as CASTSPRLYTGELFF.

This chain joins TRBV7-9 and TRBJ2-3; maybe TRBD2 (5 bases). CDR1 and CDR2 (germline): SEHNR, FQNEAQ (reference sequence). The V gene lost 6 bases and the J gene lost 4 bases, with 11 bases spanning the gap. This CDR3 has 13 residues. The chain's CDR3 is CASRWGSADTQYF. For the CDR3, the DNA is TGTGCCAGCAGATGGGGTAGCGCAGATACGCAGTATTTT.

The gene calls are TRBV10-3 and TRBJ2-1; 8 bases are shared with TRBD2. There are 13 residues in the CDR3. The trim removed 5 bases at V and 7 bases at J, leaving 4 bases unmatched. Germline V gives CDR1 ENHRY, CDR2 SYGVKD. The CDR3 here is CAISSGRGNEQFF. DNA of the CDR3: TGTGCCATCAGTAGCGGGAGAGGGAATGAGCAGTTCTTC.

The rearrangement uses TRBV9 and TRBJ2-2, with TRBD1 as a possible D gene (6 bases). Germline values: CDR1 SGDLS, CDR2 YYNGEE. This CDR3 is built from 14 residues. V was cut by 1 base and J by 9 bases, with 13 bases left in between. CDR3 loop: CASSVRSGHRELFF. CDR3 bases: TGTGCCAGCAGCGTAAGGTCGGGACACCGGGAGCTGTTTTTT.

In nucleotides, the CDR3 is TGTGCCAGCAGCTCGCCCTGGAATGAGCAGTTCTTC. The encoded protein is CASSSPWNEQFF. The V call is TRBV5-6, the J call TRBJ2-1; D gene unclear. Germline CDR1 reads SGHDT; CDR2 reads YYEEEE. The CDR3 is 12 amino acids. The V end lost 3 bases, the J end lost 7 bases, and 8 bases lay between the germline ends.

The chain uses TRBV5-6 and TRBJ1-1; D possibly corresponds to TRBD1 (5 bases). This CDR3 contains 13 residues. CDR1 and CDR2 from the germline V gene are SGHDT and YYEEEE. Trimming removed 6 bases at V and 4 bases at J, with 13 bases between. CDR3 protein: CASISRGTTEAFF. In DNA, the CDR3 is TGTGCCAGCATCTCACGGGGGACCACTGAAGCTTTCTTT.

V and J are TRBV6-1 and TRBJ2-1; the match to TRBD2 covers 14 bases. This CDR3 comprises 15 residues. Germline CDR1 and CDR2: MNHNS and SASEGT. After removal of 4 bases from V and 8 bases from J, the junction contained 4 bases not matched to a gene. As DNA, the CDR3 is TGTGCCAGCAGTGGGGGGACTAGCGGGAGCTATGAGCAGTTCTTC. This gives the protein CASSGGTSGSYEQFF.

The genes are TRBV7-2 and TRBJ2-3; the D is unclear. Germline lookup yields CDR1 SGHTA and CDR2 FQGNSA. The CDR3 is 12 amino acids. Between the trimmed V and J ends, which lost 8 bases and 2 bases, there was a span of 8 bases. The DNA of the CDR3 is TGTGCCAGCGGCACTCTCACAGATACGCAGTATTTT. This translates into CASGTLTDTQYF.

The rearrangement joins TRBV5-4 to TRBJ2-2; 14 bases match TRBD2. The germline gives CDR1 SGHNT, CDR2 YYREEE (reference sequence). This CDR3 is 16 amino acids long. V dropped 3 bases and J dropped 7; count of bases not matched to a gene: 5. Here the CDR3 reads CASSSGTSGSGGELFF. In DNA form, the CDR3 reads TGTGCCAGCAGCTCCGGGACTAGCGGGAGTGGCGGGGAGCTGTTTTTT. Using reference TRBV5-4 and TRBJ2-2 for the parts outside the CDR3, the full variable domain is ETGVTQSPTHLIKTRGQQVTLRCSSQSGHNTVSWYQQALGQGPQFIFQYYREEENGRGNFPPRFSGLQFPNYSSELNVNALELDDSALYLCASSSGTSGSGGELFFGEGSRLTVL.

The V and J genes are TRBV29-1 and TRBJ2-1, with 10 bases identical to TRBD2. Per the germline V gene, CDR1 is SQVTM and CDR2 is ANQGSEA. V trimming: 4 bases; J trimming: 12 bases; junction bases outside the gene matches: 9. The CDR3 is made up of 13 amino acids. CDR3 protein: CSVAGLAGVWQFF. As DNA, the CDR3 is TGCAGCGTTGCTGGGCTAGCGGGAGTTTGGCAGTTCTTC.

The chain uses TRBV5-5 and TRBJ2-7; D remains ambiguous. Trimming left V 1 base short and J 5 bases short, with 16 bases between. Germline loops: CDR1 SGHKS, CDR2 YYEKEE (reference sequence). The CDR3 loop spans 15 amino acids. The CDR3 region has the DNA TGTGCCAGCAGCTTGAGTCCGATTAGGGTGAACGAGCAGTACTTC. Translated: CASSLSPIRVNEQYF.

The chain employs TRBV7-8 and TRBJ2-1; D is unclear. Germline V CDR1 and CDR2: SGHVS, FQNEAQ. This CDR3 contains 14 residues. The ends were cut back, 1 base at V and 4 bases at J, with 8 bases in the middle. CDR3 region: CASSLGDWYNEQFF. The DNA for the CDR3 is TGTGCCAGCAGCTTAGGTGACTGGTACAATGAGCAGTTCTTC.

This CDR3 is CASSKLGYEQYF. Here the CDR3 DNA reads TGTGCCAGCAGTAAGCTTGGCTACGAGCAGTACTTC. This sequence joins TRBV28 and TRBJ2-7, with D uncertain. Trimming took off 5 bases at V and 3 bases at J, with 8 bases between the two ends. Germline-derived CDR1 and CDR2 are MDHEN and SYDVKM. The CDR3 runs 12 residues.

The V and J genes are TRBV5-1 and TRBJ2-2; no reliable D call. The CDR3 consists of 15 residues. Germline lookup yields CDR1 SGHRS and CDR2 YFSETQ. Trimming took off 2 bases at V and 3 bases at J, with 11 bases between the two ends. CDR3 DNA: TGCGCCAGCAGCTTTGAAGGGTTTGACACCGGGGAGCTGTTTTTT. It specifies CASSFEGFDTGELFF.

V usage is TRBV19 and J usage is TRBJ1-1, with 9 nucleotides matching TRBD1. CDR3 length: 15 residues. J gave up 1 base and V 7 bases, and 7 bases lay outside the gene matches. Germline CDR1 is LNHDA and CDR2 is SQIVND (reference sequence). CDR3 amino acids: CASTRDRVSNTEAFF. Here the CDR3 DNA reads TGTGCCAGTACTCGGGACAGGGTGTCGAACACTGAAGCTTTCTTT.

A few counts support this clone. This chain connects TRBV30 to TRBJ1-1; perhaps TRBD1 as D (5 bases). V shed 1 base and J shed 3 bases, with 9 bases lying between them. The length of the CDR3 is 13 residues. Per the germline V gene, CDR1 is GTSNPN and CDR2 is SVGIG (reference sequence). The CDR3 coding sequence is TGTGCCTGGAGTGATCAGGGTCACACTGAAGCTTTCTTT. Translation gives CAWSDQGHTEAFF.

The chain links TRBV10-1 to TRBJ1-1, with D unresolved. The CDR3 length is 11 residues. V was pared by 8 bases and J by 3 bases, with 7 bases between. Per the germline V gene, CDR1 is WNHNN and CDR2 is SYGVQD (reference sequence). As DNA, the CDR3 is TGCGCCAGCCCCCGTGACACTGAAGCTTTCTTT. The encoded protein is CASPRDTEAFF.

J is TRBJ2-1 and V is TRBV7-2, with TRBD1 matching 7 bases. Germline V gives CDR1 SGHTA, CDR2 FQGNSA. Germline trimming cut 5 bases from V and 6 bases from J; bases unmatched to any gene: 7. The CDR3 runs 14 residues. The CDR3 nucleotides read TGTGCCAGCAGCCCTGGCCGGGACAGCAATGAGCAGTTCTTC. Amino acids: CASSPGRDSNEQFF.

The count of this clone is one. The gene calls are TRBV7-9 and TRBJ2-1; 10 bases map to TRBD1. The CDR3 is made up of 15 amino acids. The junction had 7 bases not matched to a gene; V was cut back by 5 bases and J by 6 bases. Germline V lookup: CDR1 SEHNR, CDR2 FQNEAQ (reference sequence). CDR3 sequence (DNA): TGTGCCAGCAGCCCCCGGGACAGGGGAGGCAATGAGCAGTTCTTC. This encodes CASSPRDRGGNEQFF.

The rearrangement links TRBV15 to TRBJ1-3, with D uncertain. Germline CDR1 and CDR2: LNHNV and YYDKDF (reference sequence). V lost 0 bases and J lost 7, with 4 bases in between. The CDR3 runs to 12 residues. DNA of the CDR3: TGTGCCACCAGCAGAGATCGGAACACCATATATTTT. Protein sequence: CATSRDRNTIYF. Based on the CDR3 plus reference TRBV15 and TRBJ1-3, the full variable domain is DAMVIQNPRYQVTQFGKPVTLSCSQTLNHNVMYWYQQKSSQAPKLLFHYYDKDFNNEADTPDNFQSRRPNTSFCFLDIRSPGLGDTAMYLCATSRDRNTIYFGEGSWLTVV.

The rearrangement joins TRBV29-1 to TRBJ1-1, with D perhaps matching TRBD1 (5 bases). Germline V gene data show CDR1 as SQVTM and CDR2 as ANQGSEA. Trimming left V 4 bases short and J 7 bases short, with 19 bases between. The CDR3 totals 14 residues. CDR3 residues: CSVGPGRSRDEAFF. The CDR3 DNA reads TGCAGCGTTGGACCAGGGAGATCGAGGGATGAAGCTTTCTTT. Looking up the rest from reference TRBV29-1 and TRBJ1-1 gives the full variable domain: SAVISQKPSRDICQRGTSLTIQCQVDSQVTMMFWYRQQPGQSLTLIATANQGSEATYESGFVIDKFPISRPNLTFSTLTVSNMSPEDSSIYLCSVGPGRSRDEAFFGQGTRLTVV.

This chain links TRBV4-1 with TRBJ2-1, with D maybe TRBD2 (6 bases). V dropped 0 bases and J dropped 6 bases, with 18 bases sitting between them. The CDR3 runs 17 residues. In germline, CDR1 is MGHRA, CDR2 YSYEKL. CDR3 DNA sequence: TGCGCCAGCAGCCAAGATTCTTTGTCGGGACTTAGCAATGAGCAGTTCTTC. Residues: CASSQDSLSGLSNEQFF.